Listed below are T cell receptor beta chains from one sample, sequenced in a study of neurological immune-mediated disorders. TCRdb re-called the 5' RACE reads through MiXCR, storing one row per CDR3 protein. The sample contains more than 40,000 distinct CDR3 sequences, approximately 12% of which appear only once. Input material: PBMCs. The receptors originated from a male donor with HTLV-1-associated myelopathy (HAM/TSP). The CDR3 runs from the conserved cysteine through the conserved F or W. The D gene is left open where the match is weak. Size tells how often a clone was seen (once, few, many) or the class of an expanded clone, and some rows leave it out.

j_call clone_size v_call d_call cdr3_aa cdr3_nt
TRBJ2-3 many TRBV7-9 - CASSPGIGDTQYF TGTGCCAGCAGCCCCGGTATAGGAGATACGCAGTATTTT
TRBJ1-2 many TRBV7-9 - CASSFGVNPTAIFGYTF TGTGCCAGCAGCTTCGGTGTCAACCCAACTGCTATCTTTGGCTACACCTTC
TRBJ2-1 many TRBV4-3 TRBD2 CASSQEAIAGGPVNTEQFF TGCGCCAGCAGCCAAGAAGCGATAGCGGGGGGGCCAGTTAATACTGAGCAGTTCTTC
TRBJ2-3 many TRBV4-3 - CASSQGLKLNGLSTDTQYF TGCGCCAGCAGCCAAGGACTCAAGTTAAATGGCCTTAGCACAGATACGCAGTATTTT
TRBJ1-4 - TRBV27 TRBD1 CVSSSRRDRVEKLFF TGTGTAAGCAGTTCCCGCCGGGACAGGGTCGAAAAACTGTTTTTT
TRBJ2-3 many TRBV7-9 TRBD2 CASSLAGGADTQYF TGTGCCAGCAGCTTAGCCGGGGGGGCAGATACGCAGTATTTT
TRBJ2-3 many TRBV6-5 TRBD2 CASRSGGPTQDTQYF TGTGCCAGCCGTAGCGGGGGGCCTACCCAAGATACGCAGTATTTT
TRBJ2-2 few TRBV11-2 TRBD2 CASTLLSGGINTGELFF TGTGCCAGCACTCTTCTCTCGGGGGGGATTAACACCGGGGAGCTGTTTTTT
TRBJ2-1 many TRBV7-9 TRBD2 CASSLGTSGEEQFF TGTGCCAGCAGCCTCGGGACTAGCGGGGAAGAGCAGTTCTTC
TRBJ1-5 many TRBV20-1 TRBD1 CSARDGTGGYSNQPQHF TGCAGTGCTAGAGACGGGACAGGGGGTTATAGCAATCAGCCCCAGCATTTT
TRBJ1-6 many TRBV7-6 - CASSLAANSPLHF TGTGCCAGCAGCTTAGCCGCGAATTCACCCCTCCACTTT
TRBJ2-2 many TRBV5-5 - CASSHNTGELFF TGTGCCAGCAGCCATAACACCGGGGAGCTGTTTTTT
TRBJ1-5 many TRBV7-2 TRBD1 CASSLDRGLNQPQHF TGTGCCAGCAGCTTAGACAGGGGGTTAAATCAGCCCCAGCATTTT
TRBJ2-5 many TRBV15 - CATSRDQETQYF TGTGCCACCAGCAGGGACCAAGAGACCCAGTACTTC
TRBJ2-7 few TRBV20-1 - CSASLGAVYEQYF TGCAGTGCTAGTCTAGGGGCGGTCTACGAGCAGTACTTC
TRBJ2-2 many TRBV7-9 TRBD2 CASRSTRGASNTGELFF TGTGCCAGCAGGTCGACGCGGGGGGCGTCGAACACCGGGGAGCTGTTTTTT
TRBJ2-6 many TRBV6-2/TRBV6-3 TRBD1 CASSSIQGAPGANVLTF TGTGCCAGCAGTTCCATCCAGGGGGCCCCTGGGGCCAACGTCCTGACTTTC
TRBJ1-3 - TRBV27 - CASIPRGGRSSANTIYF TGTGCCAGCATCCCTCGGGGAGGTAGGAGCTCTGCAAACACCATATATTTT
TRBJ1-1 - TRBV5-1 - CASSLRGGTEAFF TGCGCCAGCAGCTTGCGGGGTGGGACTGAAGCTTTCTTT
TRBJ2-1 few TRBV7-7 TRBD1 CASSLQPGTGEGNEQFF TGTGCTAGCAGCTTGCAACCCGGGACAGGGGAGGGCAATGAGCAGTTCTTC
TRBJ1-4 many TRBV28 - CASSYGNDEKLFF TGTGCCAGCAGTTACGGGAATGATGAAAAACTGTTTTTT
TRBJ1-3 many TRBV20-1 - CSARSSGNTIYF TGCAGTGCTAGAAGCTCTGGAAACACCATATATTTT
TRBJ2-2 many TRBV12-3/TRBV12-4 - CASSLRQDTGELFF TGTGCCAGCAGTTTGCGACAGGACACCGGGGAGCTGTTTTTT
TRBJ1-2 many TRBV4-3 - CASSHRPGDYGYTF TGCGCCAGCAGCCACAGACCGGGGGACTATGGCTACACCTTC
TRBJ2-4 many TRBV5-6 - CASSLLRGPNIQYF TGTGCCAGCAGCTTGCTCCGCGGTCCCAACATTCAGTACTTC
TRBJ2-5 many TRBV9 - CASSYQLQETQYF TGTGCCAGCAGCTACCAATTACAAGAGACCCAGTACTTC
TRBJ2-1 - TRBV27 TRBD1 CASSLWGTGKYEQFF TGTGCCAGCAGTTTATGGGGGACAGGGAAGTATGAGCAGTTCTTC
TRBJ1-1 many TRBV7-9 TRBD1 CASSSLQGAYTEAFF TGTGCCAGCAGCTCGCTCCAGGGGGCATACACTGAAGCTTTCTTT
TRBJ1-4 many TRBV6-1 - CASSPNREKLFF TGTGCCAGCAGTCCAAACCGGGAAAAACTGTTTTTT
TRBJ1-3 many TRBV5-6 - CASSDLNGFSGNTIYF TGTGCCAGCAGCGACCTTAACGGTTTCTCTGGAAACACCATATATTTT
TRBJ2-3 many TRBV7-8 TRBD2 CASSPLAGGLVDTQYF TGTGCCAGCAGCCCCCTAGCGGGGGGGTTGGTGGATACGCAGTATTTT
TRBJ2-1 many TRBV7-9 TRBD1 CASSLSDRGSYNEQFF TGTGCCAGCAGCTTATCGGACAGGGGCTCCTACAATGAGCAGTTCTTC
TRBJ1-4 few TRBV20-1 - CSAMKYATNEKLFF TGCAGTGCCATGAAGTATGCAACTAATGAAAAACTGTTTTTT
TRBJ2-7 many TRBV6-6 - CASSDRFGVGSYEQYF TGTGCCAGCAGCGACAGATTCGGGGTGGGTTCCTACGAGCAGTACTTC
TRBJ2-5 - TRBV20-1 - CSADHGGAGETQYF TGCAGTGCTGACCATGGGGGGGCGGGGGAGACCCAGTACTTC
TRBJ2-7 - TRBV5-6 - CASIPPAGVPDQQYF TGTGCCAGCATTCCCCCGGCTGGGGTTCCCGACCAGCAGTACTTC